This T cell receptor beta chain originates from a study of shared clonotypes between healthy human individuals. Study as a whole: There were three CD4 naive, three CD4 memory, two CD8 naive and one CD8 memory plates per donor. Study-wide results and limits: There were few donors, and this limited the genetic and exposure-history diversity represented. Exclusively blood specimens were collected; tissue repertoires likely differ.

This clone came up many times. Antigen unknown. Additional DNA sequences in this sample encode the identical CDR3. Assay execution proceeded at the deep level. Clones were sequenced by immunoSEQ multiplex PCR, and TCRdb holds only the in-frame ones, with some missing. The sample has about 96,000 clones, roughly three quarters seen once; the top ten hold roughly 50%. V was pared by 7 bases and J by 7 bases, with 18 bases between. This CDR3 is built from 13 residues. Germline V gene lookup returns CDR1 SGDLS and CDR2 YYNGEE. The gene calls are TRBV9 and TRBJ2-7, with D perhaps matching TRBD2 (6 bases). The receptor was isolated from a man between 25 and 39 years old in good health. The sequenced sample consisted of memory CD8+ T cells sorted from blood. Specified subset: CD45RO+ cells pooled with CCR7-negative TemRA cells. The CDR3 reads CASGGGGTGEQYF. The CDR3 DNA follows: TGTGCCAGCGGGGGTGGAGGGACGGGAGAGCAGTACTTC.